This T cell receptor (beta chain) comes out of a study of blood T cell repertoires in COVID-19 (dated by TCRdb to about 2020). Looking at the study overall: The collaborator samples originated in the United States, Italy and Spain and spanned the acute and convalescent phases of COVID-19. The prospective study material was composed of cDNA or gDNA derived from T cells, B-cell-depleted T cells, or PBMCs. Sample metadata almost always included a de-identified subject ID, COVID-19 status, age in years and sex. Where available, HLA class I and class II types were obtained from metadata supplied by the sample provider rather than from assay-based typing. The repertoires were released in a freely available public database intended as a resource for research on the immune response to SARS-CoV-2. Deeply sampled blood TCRbeta repertoires from subjects exposed to, actively infected with, or recovered from COVID-19 were included in the dataset. The samples were drawn from two sources: the first 160 participants of the ongoing ImmuneRACE study, and some 1,300 subjects contributed by 6 global collaborators.

From cysteine to phenylalanine, the CDR3 is 20 amino acids long. Solely the CDR3 DNA is kept, with 60 bases framed from the first base. CDR1 and CDR2 were assigned from the germline V gene as SGHVS and FNYEAQ. V has 1 base trimmed and J has 0 bases trimmed; junction bases matching no gene number 12. With respect to this clone: Its cognate antigen has yet to be identified. It has no much larger one-base neighbor in the sample; base qualities were not kept.

Whole blood was collected in K2EDTA tubes by collaborating institutions according to the institutions' own protocols. Collaborator samples were shipped for TCRbeta analysis as frozen whole blood, isolated PBMCs, or DNA extracted from either sample type. The immunoSEQ Assay, a bias-controlled multiplex PCR, was used to amplify TCRbeta CDR3 regions from genomic DNA. In the source study's methods: The number of nucleated cells in each sample was estimated by amplification of reference gene primers within the assay. To quantify the absolute abundance of each unique TCRbeta CDR3 rearrangement, sequence reads were collapsed and filtered. For each sample, productive Simpson clonality was calculated as the square root of Simpson's diversity index across productive rearrangements. Imported from immuneACCESS, the table was reduced by TCRdb to in-frame sequences with V and J called. These copies leave out some clones; in studies compared against another copy, an unresolved V gene accounts for under half, and the cause of the remainder is not known. V, J and clone size reflect that table, while D and trimming were determined from the DNA. The sample table lists about 310,000 clones, roughly 90% of them with a count of one. The ten largest clones add up to roughly 2% of the sample.

Overall study results and their limits: The quantity of clinical and demographic metadata differed by source and by participant and was supplied without curation.

The TCR was taken from a man aged 18 to 35 with active or convalescent COVID-19. Specimen: peripheral blood. The sequence joins TRBV7-6 to TRBJ2-2, with 9 bases in between that match TRBD2. The CDR3 loop reads CASSLVPLAGRTSNTGELFF. At the DNA level, the sequence is TGTGCCAGCAGCTTAGTCCCCCTAGCGGGGCGAACCTCGAACACCGGGGAGCTGTTTTTT.